Shown below are 23 T cell receptor beta chains from a single sample sequenced in a study of blood T cells in healthy people across ages. Next came a second PCR, run for about 6 to 11 cycles, which used a sample-barcoded 5' primer along with a J-beta primer mix. MiXCR, run by TCRdb on the 5' RACE reads, gives a single entry per CDR3 protein. The table lists hundreds of thousands of distinct CDR3 sequences, roughly three fifths of them singletons. The material sequenced was blood. Receptor source: a man aged 55 to 69 in good health.

This rearrangement joins TRBV29-1 to TRBJ2-5, with TRBD2 matching 8 bases. Trimming at V came to 7 bases and at J to 3 bases, leaving 1 base not matched to a gene. The CDR3 covers 11 residues. The germline V gene has CDR1 SQVTM and CDR2 ANQGSEA. Here the CDR3 DNA reads TGCAGCGCGGGACTAGAAGAGACCCAGTACTTC. This codes for CSAGLEETQYF.

The gene calls are TRBV6-5 and TRBJ1-6; TRBD1 matches at 8 bases. The CDR3 is made up of 14 amino acids. Germline values: CDR1 MNHEY, CDR2 SVGAGI. Trimming at V came to 5 bases and at J to 7 bases, leaving 4 bases not matched to a gene. In DNA form, the CDR3 reads TGTGCCAGCAGTCACGACAGGGGCAATTCACCCCTCCACTTT. Translating gives CASSHDRGNSPLHF.

The chain is built from TRBV20-1 and TRBJ2-7; 10 nucleotides match TRBD1. This CDR3 contains 14 residues. From germline, CDR1 is DFQATT and CDR2 SNEGSKA (reference sequence). Trimming took 1 base from V and 7 from J; bases not matched to a gene: 7. CDR3 coding DNA: TGCAGTGCTAGAGGGGGACAGGGGCGGACAGAGCAGTACTTC. Protein sequence: CSARGGQGRTEQYF.

J is TRBJ2-1 and V is TRBV20-1, with 11 bases lining up with TRBD2. Germline V lookup: CDR1 DFQATT, CDR2 SNEGSKA (reference sequence). The CDR3 consists of 18 residues. J gave up 1 base and V 1 base, and 9 bases lay outside the gene matches. The CDR3 DNA follows: TGCAGTGCTAGAGGGCTAGCGGGGGGCCGGAGATCCTACAATGAGCAGTTCTTC. Translated: CSARGLAGGRRSYNEQFF.

J is TRBJ2-7 and V is TRBV11-2; D is perhaps TRBD1 (6 bases). CDR3 length: 16 amino acids. Germline values: CDR1 SGHAT, CDR2 FQNNGV. V was pared by 5 bases and J by 2 bases, with 19 bases between. The DNA of the CDR3 is TGTGCCAGCAGCCGAATGGGGGCGGCCCAAGCCTACGAGCAGTACTTC. This gives the protein CASSRMGAAQAYEQYF.

This clonotype came up once. The CDR3 DNA reads TGCGCCAGCAGCCAAGATCCAACAGGGCCTTATCAGCCCCAGCATTTT. Translated, it gives CASSQDPTGPYQPQHF. The gene calls are TRBV4-1 and TRBJ1-5, with D maybe TRBD1 (6 bases). The CDR3 extends over 16 amino acids. With 0 bases removed from V and 5 bases from J, the gap between germline ends came to 14 bases. Germline V lookup: CDR1 MGHRA, CDR2 YSYEKL.

This chain joins TRBV20-1 and TRBJ2-3; possible D gene TRBD1, 6 bases. CDR1 is DFQATT, CDR2 SNEGSKA, per germline (reference sequence). This CDR3 has 15 residues. Trimming cost V 4 bases and J 2 bases, with 16 bases left between them. The CDR3 protein is CSATYDRSFTDTQYF. The CDR3 coding sequence is TGCAGTGCTACCTATGACAGGTCTTTCACAGATACGCAGTATTTT.

Worth noting for this clonotype: One junction end disagrees with the germline gene, perhaps due to a read error. The chain links TRBV2 to TRBJ2-4; a weak D match, TRBD1 (5 bases). The J call may not be correct, given that the DNA end is closer to TRBJ2-7. From germline, CDR1 is SNHLY and CDR2 FYNNEI. The CDR3 consists of 14 residues. DNA of the CDR3: TGCGCCAGCAGTGATGGCAGGGCCCCCTACGAGCAGTACTTC. It specifies CASSDGRAPYEQYF.

V and J are TRBV7-9 and TRBJ1-4; D gene uncertain. Germline lookup yields CDR1 SEHNR and CDR2 FQNEAQ (reference sequence). Trimming took 5 bases from V and 7 from J, leaving 20 bases between them. The CDR3 runs 16 residues. CDR3 protein: CASSPDEVGSSEKLFF. The CDR3 nucleotides are TGTGCCAGCAGCCCCGATGAAGTGGGAAGTAGTGAAAAACTGTTTTTT.

J is TRBJ2-5 and V is TRBV29-1, with no clear D. CDR1 is SQVTM, CDR2 ANQGSEA, per germline. This CDR3 contains 13 residues. Trimming took 6 bases from V and 7 from J, leaving 18 bases between them. The chain's CDR3 is CSVPWPGRLTQYF. The CDR3 region has the DNA TGCAGCGTCCCCTGGCCCGGCCGGCTGACCCAGTACTTC.

This sequence joins TRBV20-1 and TRBJ2-2, with D hard to call. V lost 0 bases and J 6 bases, leaving 5 bases between the germline ends. Germline V gene lookup returns CDR1 DFQATT and CDR2 SNEGSKA (reference sequence). The CDR3 extends over 12 amino acids. The CDR3 loop is CSARDLAGELFF. CDR3 nucleotides: TGCAGTGCTAGAGATCTCGCCGGGGAGCTGTTTTTT.

This clonotype appeared a few times. V and J are TRBV3-1 and TRBJ2-6; D uncertain. This CDR3 is built from 13 residues. The V end was cut by 0 bases, the J end by 8 bases, with 5 bases between. Germline CDR1 reads LGHDT; CDR2 reads YNNKEL (reference sequence). This CDR3 is CASSQDGSNVLTF. The CDR3 DNA reads TGTGCCAGCAGCCAAGACGGGTCCAACGTCCTGACTTTC.

This sequence joins TRBV15 and TRBJ1-2, with TRBD1 matching over 8 bases. Trimming took 5 bases from V and 5 from J; bases not matched to a gene: 10. Germline V gene lookup returns CDR1 LNHNV and CDR2 YYDKDF (reference sequence). CDR3 length: 15 amino acids. For the CDR3, the DNA is TGTGCCACCAGCCGTCGACAGGGGATTCGGTATGGCTACACCTTC. Amino acid sequence: CATSRRQGIRYGYTF.

This clonotype was seen many times. The chain is built from TRBV4-1 and TRBJ1-1, with D unresolved. V was pared by 0 bases and J by 0 bases, with 11 bases between. Looked up from germline, CDR1 is MGHRA and CDR2 is YSYEKL. CDR3 length: 16 residues. CDR3 in amino acids: CASSQEYTALNTEAFF. As DNA, the CDR3 is TGCGCCAGCAGCCAAGAGTATACAGCTCTGAACACTGAAGCTTTCTTT.

The chain combines TRBV7-9 with TRBJ1-1, with TRBD1 matching over 7 bases. V was pared by 4 bases and J by 2 bases, with 7 bases of the junction left unmatched. The germline CDR1 and CDR2 sequences are SEHNR and FQNEAQ (reference sequence). The CDR3 loop spans 15 amino acids. The CDR3 is CASSSPGQKNTEAFF. The CDR3 DNA sequence: TGTGCCAGCAGCTCACCGGGACAGAAAAACACTGAAGCTTTCTTT. The whole variable domain, remainder taken from reference TRBV7-9 and TRBJ1-1, is DTGVSQNPRHKITKRGQNVTFRCDPISEHNRLYWYRQTLGQGPEFLTYFQNEAQLEKSRLLSDRFSAERPKGSFSTLEIQRTEQGDSAMYLCASSSPGQKNTEAFFGQGTRLTVV.

The chain has TRBV7-2 and TRBJ2-3; 11 bases are shared with TRBD2. In germline, CDR1 is SGHTA, CDR2 FQGNSA. This CDR3 is built from 17 residues. J lost 7 bases, V lost 5 bases, and 14 bases had no gene match. CDR3 sequence: CASSIPTLAGGGYTQYF. CDR3 DNA: TGTGCCAGCAGCATCCCGACTCTAGCGGGGGGAGGATATACGCAGTATTTT.

This chain joins TRBV20-1 and TRBJ1-2; D remains ambiguous. Germline assignment: CDR1 DFQATT and CDR2 SNEGSKA (reference sequence). This CDR3 has 13 amino acids. V was trimmed by 6 bases and J by 3 bases, leaving 14 bases between them. The CDR3 loop reads CSAPRPEDYGYTF. The CDR3 DNA reads TGCAGTGCGCCGAGGCCGGAAGACTATGGCTACACCTTC.

The rearrangement joins TRBV6-5 to TRBJ2-7; D unresolved. The germline V gene encodes CDR1 MNHEY and CDR2 SVGAGI. The CDR3 consists of 15 residues. The germline V and J ends were trimmed by 2 bases and 2 bases, with 13 bases remaining between them. The CDR3 sequence: CASSYGKLPTYEQYF. In DNA, the CDR3 is TGTGCCAGCAGTTACGGGAAGTTACCTACCTACGAGCAGTACTTC.

The V and J genes are TRBV28 and TRBJ2-2; 9 bases are shared with TRBD1. The V gene's germline CDR1 is MDHEN and CDR2 SYDVKM. The CDR3 is 14 residues long. V lost 5 bases to trimming and J lost 5 bases; unmatched junction nucleotides: 3. In DNA, the CDR3 is TGTGCCAGCAGTAACAGGGGGCGAACCGGGGAGCTGTTTTTT. Translation gives CASSNRGRTGELFF.

The chain employs TRBV6-5 and TRBJ2-5, with 10 bases lining up with TRBD1. V was pared by 8 bases and J by 5 bases, with 5 bases of the junction left unmatched. Germline CDR1 and CDR2: MNHEY and SVGAGI. This CDR3 region has 13 residues. The CDR3 sequence is CASGRGQGETQYF. The CDR3 DNA follows: TGTGCCAGCGGAAGGGGACAGGGGGAGACCCAGTACTTC.

To note about this clonotype: At one end, the junction sequence differs from germline, possibly due to a read error. The rearrangement joins TRBV5-8 to TRBJ2-6, with TRBD1 matching over 8 bases. The CDR3 runs 19 residues. From germline, CDR1 is SGHTS and CDR2 YDEGEE. CDR3 nucleotide sequence: TGTGCCAGCAGCGATCGCCGGACAGGGACCTACTCTGGGGCCAACGCCCTGACTTTC. Protein product: CASSDRRTGTYSGANALTF.

This chain connects TRBV12-3 or TRBV12-4 to TRBJ2-7; the match to TRBD1 covers 8 bases. The CDR3 covers 16 residues. Trimming cost V 6 bases and J 2 bases; bases outside gene matches: 12. The CDR3 here is CASSSTRDRSPYEQYF. CDR3 bases: TGTGCCAGCAGCTCCACCCGGGACAGGTCTCCCTACGAGCAGTACTTC.

This clonotype showed up many times. This chain joins TRBV6-5 and TRBJ2-1; 14 nucleotides line up with TRBD2. The CDR3 has 15 amino acids. Germline trimming cut 6 bases from V and 6 bases from J; bases unmatched to any gene: 4. Germline values: CDR1 MNHEY, CDR2 SVGAGI. CDR3 region: CASSGLAGGSNEQFF. The CDR3 DNA is TGTGCCAGCAGCGGACTAGCGGGGGGCTCCAATGAGCAGTTCTTC.